These 26 T cell receptor beta chains were sequenced from one sample in a study of T cell repertoires in cytomegalovirus infection. TCRdb re-derived calls from the reads in MiXCR, one entry per CDR3 protein. The sample lists 150,000 to 200,000 distinct CDR3 sequences; roughly an eighth were seen once. The sample comprised PBMCs. These receptors were obtained from a human donor in good health (CMV status not recorded). Some clones in this sample may be carry-over from other donors' samples.

This clonotype was picked up a small number of times. J is TRBJ1-2 and V is TRBV12-3 or TRBV12-4, with D possibly being TRBD1 (6 bases). Trimming shortened V by 8 bases and J by 8 bases, and 15 bases separated the two germline ends. This CDR3 is built from 12 residues. This CDR3 is CASAGTGGGYTF. The CDR3 nucleotides are TGTGCCAGCGCGGGAACGGGGGGCGGCTACACCTTC.

V gene TRBV7-2 combines with J gene TRBJ1-2; the D is unclear. Trimming stripped 2 bases from V and 7 bases from J, with 5 bases between. CDR3 length equals 11 residues. CDR1 and CDR2 from the germline V gene are SGHTA and FQGNSA. CDR3 region: CASSLMGGYTF. CDR3 coding DNA: TGTGCCAGCAGCTTAATGGGTGGCTACACCTTC. Complete variable domain (other parts from reference TRBV7-2 and TRBJ1-2): GAGVSQSPSNKVTEKGKDVELRCDPISGHTALYWYRQSLGQGLEFLIYFQGNSAPDKSGLPSDRFSAERTGGSVSTLTIQRTQQEDSAVYLCASSLMGGYTFGSGTRLTVV.

In its sample, this clonotype was seen many times. The chain recombines TRBV6-1 with TRBJ1-3; a weak D match, TRBD1 (6 bases). The germline V and J ends were trimmed by 6 bases and 8 bases, with 17 bases remaining between them. Germline-derived CDR1 and CDR2 are MNHNS and SASEGT. The CDR3 sequence is 14 residues long. As DNA, the CDR3 is TGTGCCAGCAGACCACAGGGAAGGGAGTACACCATATATTTT. As protein: CASRPQGREYTIYF.

Only a few counts were recorded for this clonotype. This chain connects TRBV29-1 to TRBJ2-5; TRBD2 aligns across 9 bases. Germline CDR1 SQVTM, CDR2 ANQGSEA. The V and J ends lost 5 bases and 5 bases, in that order; junction bases with no gene match: 9. The length of the CDR3 is 14 residues. Here the CDR3 reads CSVSPAGGRETQYF. Written as DNA, the CDR3 is TGCAGCGTTTCCCCTGCGGGGGGGCGCGAGACCCAGTACTTC.

In its sample, this clonotype was seen many times. The chain links TRBV10-3 to TRBJ2-1; no clear D gene. Deletions cut 3 bases from V and 5 bases from J, with 11 bases between. Germline V gene data show CDR1 as ENHRY and CDR2 as SYGVKD. The CDR3 consists of 14 residues. The CDR3 coding sequence is TGTGCCATCAGTGACCTAGTTAAGCACAATGAGCAGTTCTTC. This sequence encodes CAISDLVKHNEQFF.

The rearrangement links TRBV3-1 to TRBJ1-1; possibly TRBD1 for D (5 bases). This CDR3 region has 13 residues. CDR1 LGHDT and CDR2 YNNKEL come from the germline V gene (reference sequence). Trimming pared 4 bases from V and 8 bases from J, leaving 14 bases between. The CDR3: CASSPARGAEAFF. Written as DNA, the CDR3 is TGTGCCAGCAGCCCCGCTCGAGGGGCCGAAGCTTTCTTT.

Only one count was recorded for this clonotype. The chain carries TRBV12-3 or TRBV12-4 and TRBJ2-2; 9 positions match TRBD2. This CDR3 contains 17 residues. With 0 bases clipped from V and 3 bases from J, the junction kept 5 bases outside the gene matches. This chain's CDR3 is CASSLALAGRYTGELFF. In DNA, the CDR3 is TGTGCCAGCAGTTTAGCGCTAGCGGGGAGGTACACCGGGGAGCTGTTTTTT.

V gene TRBV28 combines with J gene TRBJ1-5; 8 nucleotides align to TRBD1. The CDR3 is 14 amino acids. The ends lost 3 bases at V and 8 bases at J; junction bases unmatched: 6. Germline V gene sequence: CDR1 MDHEN, CDR2 SYDVKM. CDR3 loop: CASSFRQGTEPQHF. The CDR3 nucleotides are TGTGCCAGCAGTTTCCGACAGGGGACGGAGCCCCAGCATTTT.

For the CDR3, the DNA is TGTGCCACCAGTCGGACTAGCGGGCACAATGAGCAGTTCTTC. Encoded protein: CATSRTSGHNEQFF. This chain uses TRBV24-1 with TRBJ2-1, with TRBD2 matching 11 bases. V lost 6 bases to trimming and J lost 5 bases; unmatched junction nucleotides: 2. CDR3 size: 14 residues. In germline, CDR1 is KGHDR, CDR2 SFDVKD.

This clonotype was found a few times. CDR3 in amino acids: CASSRTGKSTEAFF. As DNA, the CDR3 is TGTGCCAGCAGCCGGACAGGGAAGAGCACTGAAGCTTTCTTT. V gene TRBV5-6 combines with J gene TRBJ1-1, with 8 positions matching TRBD1. Trimming at V came to 4 bases and at J to 4 bases, leaving 6 bases not matched to a gene. CDR3 length: 14 residues. Per the germline V gene, CDR1 is SGHDT and CDR2 is YYEEEE. The variable domain in full, with the rest retrieved from reference TRBV5-6 and TRBJ1-1, is DAGVTQSPTHLIKTRGQQVTLRCSPKSGHDTVSWYQQALGQGPQFIFQYYEEEERQRGNFPDRFSGHQFPNYSSELNVNALLLGDSALYLCASSRTGKSTEAFFGQGTRLTVV.

CDR3 in DNA: TGTGCCAGCAGTTACGCGGATAATTCACCCCTCCACTTT. Encoded protein: CASSYADNSPLHF. V usage is TRBV6-2 or TRBV6-3 and J usage is TRBJ1-6; the D is unclear. The CDR3 has 13 residues. CDR1 MNHEY and CDR2 SVGEGT come from the germline V gene. V dropped 2 bases and J dropped 5 bases, with 4 bases sitting between them.

This clonotype was seen more than once but under ten times. The rearrangement uses TRBV12-3 or TRBV12-4 and TRBJ1-3, with D unclear. The germline V and J ends were trimmed by 7 bases and 7 bases, with 11 bases remaining between them. This CDR3 contains 12 residues. The CDR3 loop reads CASKEGVNTIYF. The CDR3 nucleotides read TGTGCCAGCAAAGAGGGCGTTAACACCATATATTTT.

The V call is TRBV20-1, the J call TRBJ2-7; 12 bases are a match to TRBD1. The V and J ends lost 6 bases and 6 bases, in that order; junction bases with no gene match: 9. Germline assignment: CDR1 DFQATT and CDR2 SNEGSKA (reference sequence). There are 14 residues in the CDR3. CDR3 amino acids: CSAFTGTGGSEQYF. The CDR3 bases are TGCAGTGCATTTACTGGGACAGGGGGCAGCGAGCAGTACTTC.

This clonotype was observed a few times. This chain uses TRBV14 with TRBJ1-6; TRBD1 is a possible D gene (5 bases). The germline gives CDR1 SGHDN, CDR2 FVKESK. Between the trimmed V and J ends, which lost 4 bases and 6 bases, there was a span of 10 bases. The CDR3 contains 14 residues. CDR3 sequence (DNA): TGTGCCAGCAGCCTGACTGGGGCTAATTCACCCCTCCACTTT. Translation: CASSLTGANSPLHF.

This clonotype was observed many times. CDR3 residues: CSAPLAGGPVTQYF. The CDR3 DNA is TGCAGTGCTCCTCTAGCGGGAGGGCCGGTTACGCAGTATTTT. The J gene is TRBJ2-3, the V gene TRBV20-1; 12 positions match TRBD2. Germline CDR1 reads DFQATT; CDR2 reads SNEGSKA (reference sequence). CDR3 length: 14 amino acids. V lost 5 bases, J lost 8 bases, and 8 bases stayed unmatched.

This clonotype was found a few times. The rearrangement uses TRBV12-3 or TRBV12-4 and TRBJ2-7; D not resolved. The CDR3 spans 11 residues. V dropped 2 bases and J dropped 6 bases, with 5 bases sitting between them. The CDR3 loop is CASSLYGEQYF. In DNA form, the CDR3 reads TGTGCCAGCAGTTTATATGGCGAGCAGTACTTC.

This clonotype occurred many times. CDR3: CASSRTGAGYEQYF. The DNA of the CDR3 is TGTGCCAGCAGCCGGACAGGGGCTGGTTACGAGCAGTACTTC. The chain uses TRBV7-6 and TRBJ2-7, with 9 bases that match TRBD1. Germline V CDR1 and CDR2: SGHVS, FNYEAQ. The CDR3 extends over 14 amino acids. Losses at the gene ends were 5 bases for V and 4 bases for J; bases not matched to a gene: 6.

A few counts support this clonotype. The genes are TRBV19 and TRBJ1-1; a weak D match, TRBD1 (6 bases). The CDR3 loop spans 15 amino acids. V was shortened by 10 bases and J by 4 bases, with 22 bases between the two germline ends. Per the germline V gene, CDR1 is LNHDA and CDR2 is SQIVND (reference sequence). This CDR3 is CATRAGAGRSTEAFF. DNA of the CDR3: TGTGCCACACGAGCAGGGGCCGGTAGGAGCACTGAAGCTTTCTTT.

At least ten counts were recorded for this clonotype. The chain combines TRBV7-9 with TRBJ1-1; 10 nucleotides line up with TRBD1. J was trimmed by 1 base and V by 0 bases; bases with no gene match: 8. CDR3 length equals 18 residues. Germline V gene sequence: CDR1 SEHNR, CDR2 FQNEAQ (reference sequence). CDR3 in DNA: TGTGCCAGCAGCTTAGCTACCTCCCGGGACAGGGGGAACACTGAAGCTTTCTTT. Translation gives CASSLATSRDRGNTEAFF.

The chain recombines TRBV2 with TRBJ2-3; D possibly corresponds to TRBD2 (5 bases). V was pared by 6 bases and J by 0 bases, with 16 bases between. This CDR3 spans 16 amino acids. Germline-derived CDR1 and CDR2 are SNHLY and FYNNEI. The CDR3 sequence is CASRGVLPTSTDTQYF. In DNA, the CDR3 is TGTGCCAGCAGGGGAGTTCTCCCTACTAGCACAGATACGCAGTATTTT. Filled out from reference TRBV2 and TRBJ2-3, the complete variable domain reads EPEVTQTPSHQVTQMGQEVILRCVPISNHLYFYWYRQILGQKVEFLVSFYNNEISEKSEIFDDQFSVERPDGSNFTLKIRSTKLEDSAMYFCASRGVLPTSTDTQYFGPGTRLTVL.

This chain uses TRBV4-2 with TRBJ2-1, with 7 positions matching TRBD2. The CDR3 runs to 15 residues. After removal of 0 bases from V and 4 bases from J, the junction contained 3 bases not matched to a gene. Germline assignment: CDR1 LGHNA and CDR2 YNFKEQ. CDR3: CASSQESAGYNEQFF. CDR3 nucleotide sequence: TGTGCCAGCAGCCAAGAGTCAGCGGGATACAATGAGCAGTTCTTC.

This clonotype was recorded at least ten times. This sequence joins TRBV6-2 or TRBV6-3 and TRBJ2-2, with D perhaps TRBD2 (6 bases). The CDR3 covers 16 residues. Germline V gene lookup returns CDR1 MNHEY and CDR2 SVGEGT. V was pared by 0 bases and J by 2 bases, with 10 bases between. The CDR3 here is CASSYSGLTNTGELFF. CDR3 DNA: TGTGCCAGCAGTTACTCGGGACTGACCAACACCGGGGAGCTGTTTTTT.

The chain is built from TRBV6-1 and TRBJ2-2, with D possibly matching TRBD1 (6 bases). Between the trimmed V and J ends, which lost 5 bases and 4 bases, there was a span of 8 bases. The germline V gene encodes CDR1 MNHNS and CDR2 SASEGT. The CDR3 length is 13 residues. This chain's CDR3 is CASSTGSTGELFF. The CDR3 coding sequence is TGTGCCAGCAGTACAGGGAGCACCGGGGAGCTGTTTTTT.

This clonotype was recorded many times. The chain combines TRBV7-2 with TRBJ1-5; D is uncertain. The germline CDR1 and CDR2 sequences are SGHTA and FQGNSA. The CDR3 sequence is 15 residues long. The V gene lost 2 bases and the J gene lost 0 bases, with 8 bases spanning the gap. DNA for the CDR3: TGTGCCAGCAGCTTAAGCCTGAATAGCAATCAGCCCCAGCATTTT. It is translated as CASSLSLNSNQPQHF. Filled out from reference TRBV7-2 and TRBJ1-5, the complete variable domain reads GAGVSQSPSNKVTEKGKDVELRCDPISGHTALYWYRQSLGQGLEFLIYFQGNSAPDKSGLPSDRFSAERTGGSVSTLTIQRTQQEDSAVYLCASSLSLNSNQPQHFGDGTRLSIL.

With regard to this clonotype: One base away lies a much larger clone, so this may be a sequencing read error. Without the conserved terminal phenylalanine or tryptophan, this CDR3 likely stems from a read error. The chain has TRBV7-2 and TRBJ2-7; no clear D. Germline CDR1 SGHTA, CDR2 FQGNSA. The germline V and J ends were trimmed by 4 bases and 6 bases, with 10 bases remaining between them. This CDR3 is 12 amino acids long. The CDR3 region has the DNA TGTGCCAGCAGCTCGTCCGGCCTCGAGCAGTACTTA. Amino acids: CASSSSGLEQYL.

CDR3 bases: TGTGCCAGCAGTTTCCTCAGGGGTGGAAACACCATATATTTT. Its translation is CASSFLRGGNTIYF. V is TRBV6-5 and J is TRBJ1-3; D is possibly TRBD1 (6 bases). Per the germline V gene, CDR1 is MNHEY and CDR2 is SVGAGI. CDR3 length: 14 amino acids. Trimming took off 4 bases at V and 3 bases at J, with 10 bases between the two ends.